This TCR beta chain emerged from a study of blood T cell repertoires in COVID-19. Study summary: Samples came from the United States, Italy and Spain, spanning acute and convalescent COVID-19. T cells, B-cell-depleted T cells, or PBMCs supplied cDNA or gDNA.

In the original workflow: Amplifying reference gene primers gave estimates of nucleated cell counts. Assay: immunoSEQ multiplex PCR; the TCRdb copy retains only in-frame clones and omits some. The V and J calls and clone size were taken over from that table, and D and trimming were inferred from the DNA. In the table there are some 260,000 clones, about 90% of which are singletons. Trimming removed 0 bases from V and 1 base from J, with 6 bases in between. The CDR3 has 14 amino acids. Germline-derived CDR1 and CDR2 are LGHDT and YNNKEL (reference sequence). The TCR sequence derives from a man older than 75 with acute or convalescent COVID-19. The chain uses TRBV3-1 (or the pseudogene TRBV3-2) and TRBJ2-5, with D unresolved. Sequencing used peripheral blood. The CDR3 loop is CASSQDAVQETQYF. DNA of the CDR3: TGTGCCAGCAGCCAAGATGCAGTCCAAGAGACCCAGTACTTC.